One sample yielded the 21 T cell receptor beta chains listed below, sequenced in a study of T cell changes during pregnancy in multiple sclerosis. The assay was immunoSEQ multiplex PCR, and TCRdb's table has in-frame clones only and misses some. The profile shows around 59,000 clones, 90% to 95% of them singletons. The sample consisted of CD4+ T cells from peripheral blood mononuclear cells, taken in the first trimester of pregnancy. The receptors here all came from a female donor with multiple sclerosis, enrolled in a pregnancy study.

This rearrangement joins TRBV18 to TRBJ1-4, with D unclear. Germline CDR1 reads KGHSH; CDR2 reads LQKENI. The CDR3 runs 14 residues. Deletions cut 2 bases from V and 7 bases from J, with 11 bases between. As DNA, the CDR3 is TGTGCCAGCTCACCAGGGGAGGAGAGTGAAAAACTGTTTTTT. Its translation is CASSPGEESEKLFF.

The chain joins TRBV6-1 to TRBJ2-3, with TRBD2 matching over 13 bases. The CDR3 has 15 amino acids. The germline V gene encodes CDR1 MNHNS and CDR2 SASEGT. The J segment lost 4 bases and the V segment lost 5 bases, leaving 3 bases of the junction unmatched. This CDR3 is CASSLLAGGSDTQYF. The CDR3 DNA sequence: TGTGCCAGCAGTCTACTAGCGGGGGGGTCAGATACGCAGTATTTT.

V is TRBV5-1 and J is TRBJ2-2, with unresolved D. This CDR3 is built from 15 residues. In germline, CDR1 is SGHRS, CDR2 YFSETQ. Trimming left V 0 bases short and J 0 bases short, with 6 bases between. The CDR3 sequence: CASSLDSSNTGELFF. CDR3 DNA sequence: TGCGCCAGCAGCTTGGACAGTTCGAACACCGGGGAGCTGTTTTTT. Supplemented by reference TRBV5-1 and TRBJ2-2, the full variable domain reads KAGVTQTPRYLIKTRGQQVTLSCSPISGHRSVSWYQQTPGQGLQFLFEYFSETQRNKGNFPGRFSGRQFSNSRSEMNVSTLELGDSALYLCASSLDSSNTGELFFGEGSRLTVL.

The V call is TRBV7-2, the J call TRBJ2-2; perhaps TRBD1 as D (5 bases). The ends were cut back, 5 bases at V and 7 bases at J, with 20 bases in the middle. The CDR3 sequence is 16 residues long. CDR1 is SGHTA and CDR2 is FQGNSA in the germline V gene. The CDR3 bases are TGTGCCAGCAGCCCCCCTGGGGCCGTAAGGAGCGGGGAGCTGTTTTTT. It encodes CASSPPGAVRSGELFF.

V and J are TRBV5-1 and TRBJ2-3; perhaps TRBD2 as D (5 bases). This CDR3 has 13 amino acids. Germline V lookup: CDR1 SGHRS, CDR2 YFSETQ. The ends were cut back, 2 bases at V and 2 bases at J, with 6 bases in the middle. CDR3 DNA: TGCGCCAGCAGCTTTCGGGACACAGATACGCAGTATTTT. As protein: CASSFRDTDTQYF.

This clone was seen just once. The rearrangement links TRBV4-3 to TRBJ2-1; weak D call: TRBD1 (5 bases). Germline lookup yields CDR1 LGHNA and CDR2 YSLEER. This CDR3 has 17 amino acids. V lost 0 bases, J lost 6 bases, and 18 bases lay in between. The DNA of the CDR3 is TGCGCCAGCAGCCAAGATATAGCAGGGTATTCGGCCAATGAGCAGTTCTTC. Protein sequence: CASSQDIAGYSANEQFF.

The rearrangement uses TRBV15 and TRBJ1-2; 10 nucleotides line up with TRBD1. V lost 4 bases and J lost 3; bases outside the gene matches: 5. CDR1 is LNHNV and CDR2 is YYDKDF in the germline V gene (reference sequence). The CDR3 is 15 amino acids. CDR3 DNA sequence: TGTGCCACCAGCATTAGACAGGGGGCGGACTATGGCTACACCTTC. Its translation is CATSIRQGADYGYTF. Variable domain in full (rest from reference TRBV15 and TRBJ1-2): DAMVIQNPRYQVTQFGKPVTLSCSQTLNHNVMYWYQQKSSQAPKLLFHYYDKDFNNEADTPDNFQSRRPNTSFCFLDIRSPGLGDTAMYLCATSIRQGADYGYTFGSGTRLTVV.

The rearrangement joins TRBV19 to TRBJ2-2; D is unresolved. Deletions cut 3 bases from V and 2 bases from J, with 10 bases between. The germline CDR1 and CDR2 sequences are LNHDA and SQIVND (reference sequence). The CDR3 runs 15 residues. The CDR3: CASSMETVNTGELFF. CDR3 nucleotides: TGTGCCAGTAGTATGGAGACGGTCAACACCGGGGAGCTGTTTTTT.

V gene TRBV6-5 combines with J gene TRBJ1-4; 10 nucleotides line up with TRBD1. The V segment lost 5 bases and the J segment 7 bases; nucleotides outside the gene matches: 7. The CDR3 runs 15 residues. Germline CDR1 MNHEY, CDR2 SVGAGI. Here the CDR3 DNA reads TGTGCCAGCAGTGCAACCGGGACAGGGGTTGAAAAACTGTTTTTT. Amino acids: CASSATGTGVEKLFF.

This clone is a singleton in its sample. The chain is built from TRBV7-2 and TRBJ1-1; 7 bases are shared with TRBD1. The CDR3 is 15 amino acids. CDR1 and CDR2 from the germline V gene are SGHTA and FQGNSA. Germline trimming cut 2 bases from V and 0 bases from J; bases unmatched to any gene: 3. The CDR3 DNA sequence: TGTGCCAGCAGCTTACAACAGGGGATGAACACTGAAGCTTTCTTT. Translation: CASSLQQGMNTEAFF.

The genes are TRBV5-4 and TRBJ1-5; maybe TRBD1 (6 bases). Deletions cut 4 bases from V and 3 bases from J, with 11 bases between. The CDR3 has 14 amino acids. Looked up from germline, CDR1 is SGHNT and CDR2 is YYREEE (reference sequence). The DNA for the CDR3 is TGTGCCAGCAGCACGGGACAAAACAATCAGCCCCAGCATTTT. It specifies CASSTGQNNQPQHF.

This rearrangement joins TRBV5-6 to TRBJ2-3; 11 nucleotides agree with TRBD2. The CDR3 spans 16 residues. CDR1 SGHDT and CDR2 YYEEEE come from the germline V gene. The V gene end was trimmed by 3 bases and the J gene end by 2 bases; junction bases not matched to a gene: 5. The chain's CDR3 is CASSSRSGGATDTQYF. The CDR3 DNA sequence: TGTGCCAGCAGCTCCCGTAGCGGGGGGGCCACAGATACGCAGTATTTT. The whole variable domain, filled in from reference TRBV5-6 and TRBJ2-3, reads DAGVTQSPTHLIKTRGQQVTLRCSPKSGHDTVSWYQQALGQGPQFIFQYYEEEERQRGNFPDRFSGHQFPNYSSELNVNALLLGDSALYLCASSSRSGGATDTQYFGPGTRLTVL.

This chain links TRBV7-3 with TRBJ1-2, with D unclear. The CDR3 totals 12 residues. Per germline, CDR1 SGHTA and CDR2 FQGTGA. V gave up 5 bases and J gave up 5 bases, with 9 bases separating them. The CDR3 nucleotides are TGTGCCAGCAGCCTAGTAGGATATGGCTACACCTTC. It translates to CASSLVGYGYTF.

The V and J genes are TRBV12-5 and TRBJ1-2, with a possible D match to TRBD1 (6 bases). The CDR3 has 14 residues. The germline V gene encodes CDR1 LGHNT and CDR2 FRNRAP. The V end was cut by 1 base, the J end by 4 bases, with 10 bases between. CDR3 in DNA: TGTGCTAGTGGTTTGGCGGGGGGCGGCTATGGCTACACCTTC. Its translation is CASGLAGGGYGYTF.

V is TRBV7-2 and J is TRBJ1-1; tentative D call: TRBD1 (6 bases). The CDR3 totals 14 residues. Germline V gives CDR1 SGHTA, CDR2 FQGNSA. Trimming removed 3 bases at V and 1 base at J, with 9 bases between. Written as DNA, the CDR3 is TGTGCCAGCAGCTTCCTAGGGGGGAACACTGAAGCTTTCTTT. Encoded protein: CASSFLGGNTEAFF.

This sequence joins TRBV7-3 and TRBJ2-7; possible D gene TRBD1, 6 bases. V shed 3 bases and J shed 0 bases, with 9 bases lying between them. The CDR3 is made up of 14 amino acids. Germline loops: CDR1 SGHTA, CDR2 FQGTGA. The CDR3, as DNA: TGTGCCAGCAGCTTTGGGGGCGCCTCCTACGAGCAGTACTTC. This encodes CASSFGGASYEQYF.

This clone occurred once. The V and J genes are TRBV6-5 and TRBJ2-7; tentative D call: TRBD2 (6 bases). Germline V gene lookup returns CDR1 MNHEY and CDR2 SVGAGI. This CDR3 contains 12 residues. CDR3 protein: CVTRERQDEQYF. The DNA of the CDR3 is TGTGTCACTCGGGAGCGTCAGGACGAGCAGTACTTC.

The chain recombines TRBV30 with TRBJ1-1, with no clear D. Per the germline V gene, CDR1 is GTSNPN and CDR2 is SVGIG (reference sequence). V was shortened by 4 bases and J by 5 bases, with 14 bases between the two germline ends. The CDR3 runs to 13 residues. The CDR3 loop is CAWKPRVRTEAFF. The CDR3 DNA reads TGTGCCTGGAAGCCGAGGGTGAGGACTGAAGCTTTCTTT.

V gene TRBV5-4 combines with J gene TRBJ1-4; D not certain. The CDR3 loop spans 14 amino acids. Germline values: CDR1 SGHNT, CDR2 YYREEE (reference sequence). The V end was cut by 8 bases, the J end by 4 bases, with 15 bases between. The CDR3: CASKSGNLNEKLFF. DNA for the CDR3: TGTGCCAGTAAAAGCGGAAACCTTAATGAAAAACTGTTTTTT.

The chain carries TRBV27 and TRBJ2-2; D might be TRBD1 (5 bases). Looked up from germline, CDR1 is MNHEY and CDR2 is SMNVEV (reference sequence). The CDR3 loop spans 14 amino acids. Trimming removed 2 bases from V and 8 bases from J, with 12 bases in between. The CDR3: CASSLAREGGELFF. In DNA form, the CDR3 reads TGTGCCAGCAGTTTAGCCAGGGAAGGGGGGGAGCTGTTTTTT.

The chain employs TRBV15 and TRBJ1-1, with TRBD1 matching 12 bases. The CDR3 is 15 amino acids. The trim removed 7 bases at V and 4 bases at J, leaving 7 bases unmatched. From germline, CDR1 is LNHNV and CDR2 YYDKDF (reference sequence). Here the CDR3 DNA reads TGTGCCACCACCCGCGGGGGACAGGGGGCCACTGAAGCTTTCTTT. Amino acid sequence: CATTRGGQGATEAFF.